The 8 T cell receptor beta chains given below trace back to one sample, sequenced in a study of blood T cell repertoires in COVID-19. Some clones are missing from TCRdb's copy, which holds only in-frame ones; the method was immunoSEQ multiplex PCR. Among roughly 250,000 clones listed, approximately 86% were seen once. Specimen: peripheral blood. These receptors were obtained from a human donor with COVID-19, enrolled during active disease. The donor label of this sample is uncertain.

This chain links TRBV28 with TRBJ1-4; D uncertain. Germline V lookup: CDR1 MDHEN, CDR2 SYDVKM. V gave up 6 bases and J gave up 8 bases, with 13 bases separating them. CDR3 length equals 13 residues. The CDR3 DNA reads TGTGCCAGCAGGCTCATCACGGGAGAAAAACTGTTTTTT. Its translation: CASRLITGEKLFF.

The chain has TRBV3-1 (or the pseudogene TRBV3-2) and TRBJ1-1, with no clear D. The CDR3 contains 14 residues. Germline loops: CDR1 LGHDT, CDR2 YNNKEL (reference sequence). V was cut by 1 base and J by 4 bases, with 10 bases left in between. The CDR3 region is CASSQALGSTEAFF. CDR3 coding DNA: TGTGCCAGCAGCCAAGCCCTAGGGAGCACTGAAGCTTTCTTT.

The chain links TRBV12-3 or TRBV12-4 to TRBJ1-2; D gene ambiguous. This CDR3 has 13 amino acids. The V and J ends lost 5 bases and 2 bases respectively, with 9 bases between them. The DNA for the CDR3 is TGTGCCAGCAGTCGATCCGAGAACTATGGCTACACCTTC. As protein: CASSRSENYGYTF.

V is TRBV10-3 and J is TRBJ2-2; D gene unclear. The V end lost 0 bases, the J end lost 6 bases, and 8 bases lay between the germline ends. CDR3 size: 14 residues. The germline V gene has CDR1 ENHRY and CDR2 SYGVKD. The CDR3 DNA reads as TGTGCCATCAGTGAGTCCCTAATTGCCGGGGAGCTGTTTTTT. This gives the protein CAISESLIAGELFF.

The chain combines TRBV27 with TRBJ2-7; D remains unclear. The V gene lost 0 bases and the J gene lost 3 bases, with 12 bases spanning the gap. The CDR3 runs 15 residues. CDR1 is MNHEY, CDR2 SMNVEV, per germline (reference sequence). The CDR3 DNA follows: TGTGCCAGCAGTTTATCATTCGGAGCCGACTACGAGCAGTACTTC. The encoded protein is CASSLSFGADYEQYF.

The chain couples TRBV9 to TRBJ2-7, with D possibly matching TRBD2 (6 bases). The CDR3 length is 15 residues. The germline V gene has CDR1 SGDLS and CDR2 YYNGEE. V dropped 0 bases and J dropped 2 bases, with 12 bases sitting between them. CDR3 protein: CASSVDGGVTYEQYF. The DNA of the CDR3 is TGTGCCAGCAGCGTAGATGGCGGGGTAACCTACGAGCAGTACTTC.

The chain is built from TRBV7-3 and TRBJ2-7, with TRBD1 identical over 7 bases. The J segment lost 3 bases and the V segment lost 2 bases, leaving 13 bases of the junction unmatched. Germline V gene lookup returns CDR1 SGHTA and CDR2 FQGTGA. This CDR3 is 17 amino acids long. The CDR3 region is CASSLVGMGQPDYEQYF. For the CDR3, the DNA is TGTGCCAGCAGCTTAGTAGGAATGGGACAGCCAGACTACGAGCAGTACTTC.

The rearrangement links TRBV19 to TRBJ2-1; the match to TRBD1 covers 8 bases. CDR1 and CDR2 (germline): LNHDA, SQIVND (reference sequence). The CDR3 consists of 15 residues. Germline trimming cut 3 bases from V and 4 bases from J; bases unmatched to any gene: 5. The CDR3 nucleotides are TGTGCCAGTAGTATTCAGGGGGCCCGTTACAATGAGCAGTTCTTC. This gives the protein CASSIQGARYNEQFF.